A single sample is the source of the 9 T cell receptor beta chains below, sequenced in a study of T-cell reconstitution after alpha-beta-depleted transplantation in children. A library of TCRbeta sequences, prepared with unique molecular identifiers, was generated. TCRdb ran MiXCR on the PCR reads and lists one entry per CDR3 protein. Here the sample spans hundreds of thousands of distinct CDR3 sequences, roughly 13% being singletons. The input for sequencing was PBMCs, taken before TCRalphabeta/CD19-depleted stem cell transplant. These receptor sequences come from a girl between 2 and 10 years old with congenital amegakaryocytic thrombocytopenia, due to receive a stem cell transplant.

This clonotype was counted ten times or more. The V call is TRBV20-1, the J call TRBJ1-4; no definite D call. Germline loops: CDR1 DFQATT, CDR2 SNEGSKA (reference sequence). CDR3 length equals 14 residues. V lost 4 bases, J lost 4 bases, and 13 bases lay in between. The CDR3 DNA reads as TGCAGTGCTACTCCCTCGCGGCTTAATGAAAAACTGTTTTTT. Translation gives CSATPSRLNEKLFF.

This clonotype has a handful of counts. The chain has TRBV5-5 and TRBJ2-1; 11 nucleotides match TRBD2. Germline trimming cut 2 bases from V and 7 bases from J; bases unmatched to any gene: 5. The CDR3 has 15 residues. Germline loops: CDR1 SGHKS, CDR2 YYEKEE (reference sequence). The CDR3 region has the DNA TGTGCCAGCAGCTTTGTAGCGGGAGGGCAGAATGAGCAGTTCTTC. Its protein product is CASSFVAGGQNEQFF.

The V gene is TRBV12-3 or TRBV12-4, the J gene TRBJ2-1; D remains ambiguous. The CDR3 runs to 17 residues. V shed 4 bases and J shed 8 bases, with 24 bases lying between them. CDR3 region: CASSYHYQVVAGDEQFF. In DNA, the CDR3 is TGTGCCAGCAGTTACCATTATCAGGTCGTTGCCGGCGATGAGCAGTTCTTC.

This clonotype was seen just once. The chain employs TRBV7-2 and TRBJ2-3; a weak D match, TRBD2 (5 bases). The CDR3 sequence is 15 residues long. Between the trimmed V and J ends, which lost 1 base and 4 bases, there was a span of 12 bases. CDR1 and CDR2 from the germline V gene are SGHTA and FQGNSA. CDR3 region: CASSLDGIEADTQYF. CDR3 coding DNA: TGTGCCAGCAGCTTAGACGGGATTGAGGCAGATACGCAGTATTTT.

This clonotype was seen a handful of times. A much more abundant neighbour one base away suggests this may be a read error. The chain has TRBV12-3 or TRBV12-4 and TRBJ1-1; D possibly corresponds to TRBD1 (6 bases). V was cut by 5 bases and J by 8 bases, with 21 bases left in between. The CDR3 loop spans 15 amino acids. CDR3 residues: CASSQTQGRSEEAFF. The DNA of the CDR3 is TGTGCCAGCAGTCAAACACAGGGAAGATCGGAGGAAGCTTTCTTT.

This clonotype was observed a handful of times. The chain couples TRBV20-1 to TRBJ2-7; D gene uncertain. V was shortened by 5 bases and J by 4 bases, with 6 bases between the two germline ends. The CDR3 length is 10 residues. Germline lookup yields CDR1 DFQATT and CDR2 SNEGSKA (reference sequence). The CDR3 region has the DNA TGCAGTGCTGAGGAGTACGAGCAGTACTTC. This codes for CSAEEYEQYF.

This clonotype was seen at least ten times. The V and J genes are TRBV6-6 and TRBJ2-3; D gene unclear. Trimming removed 8 bases at V and 6 bases at J, with 12 bases between. Germline-derived CDR1 and CDR2 are MNHNY and SVGAGI (reference sequence). The CDR3 contains 12 residues. The CDR3 bases are TGTGCCAGCCGCCTCGGGTCGGATACGCAGTATTTT. Amino acid sequence: CASRLGSDTQYF.

This clonotype was observed a few times. The V and J genes are TRBV2 and TRBJ2-7; TRBD1 matches 7 bases. V trimming: 3 bases; J trimming: 3 bases; junction bases outside the gene matches: 11. Germline CDR1 SNHLY, CDR2 FYNNEI. The CDR3 is 16 residues long. The CDR3: CASSDSADREVYEQYF. Here the CDR3 DNA reads TGTGCCAGCAGTGACTCAGCCGACAGGGAAGTCTACGAGCAGTACTTC.

This clonotype was counted a few times. The chain couples TRBV11-2 to TRBJ2-7; D remains ambiguous. The V gene lost 4 bases and the J gene lost 9 bases, with 13 bases spanning the gap. Germline V CDR1 and CDR2: SGHAT, FQNNGV. The CDR3 runs to 12 residues. The chain's CDR3 is CASSSWADGQYF. The CDR3, as DNA: TGTGCCAGCAGCTCTTGGGCCGACGGGCAGTACTTC.